Each of the 16 T cell receptor beta chains below was sequenced from the same sample in a study of T-cell reconstitution after alpha-beta-depleted transplantation in children. As it was prepared, the TCRbeta library received unique molecular identifiers. TCRdb independently ran MiXCR on the PCR reads; one entry per CDR3 protein. This table holds around 960,000 distinct CDR3 sequences, about 31% found once. Source: PBMCs, mostly from graft donor cells, taken 360 days after TCRalphabeta/CD19-depleted stem cell transplant. The receptors shown here come from a boy in the first two years of life who had a stem cell transplant for SCID, so the T cells may come from the graft donor.

This clonotype turned up a few times. The chain uses TRBV6-5 and TRBJ2-7; D is uncertain. The CDR3 covers 13 residues. V was clipped by 2 bases and J by 0 bases, with 5 bases between them. CDR1 is MNHEY, CDR2 SVGAGI, per germline. CDR3 sequence (DNA): TGTGCCAGCAGTTACGGGCTCTCCTACGAGCAGTACTTC. This codes for CASSYGLSYEQYF.

A word on this clonotype: A clone one base away is much larger, so this may be a read error. The rearrangement uses TRBV2 and TRBJ2-3; D is unresolved. CDR1 is SNHLY and CDR2 is FYNNEI in the germline V gene. The CDR3 contains 11 residues. Between the trimmed V and J ends, which lost 6 bases and 5 bases, there was a span of 6 bases. The CDR3 nucleotides are TGTGCCAGCAGCGCAGTAGATACGCAGTATTTT. Translating it yields CASSAVDTQYF.

The chain carries TRBV4-3 and TRBJ2-3; the match to TRBD1 covers 8 bases. This CDR3 contains 15 residues. The germline V gene encodes CDR1 LGHNA and CDR2 YSLEER. V shed 1 base, J shed 2 bases, and the junction held 2 bases outside the gene matches. The CDR3 region has the DNA TGCGCCAGCAGCCAAGTGACAGGGGTCACAGATACGCAGTATTTT. Its protein product is CASSQVTGVTDTQYF.

The genes are TRBV15 and TRBJ2-5; 9 bases are a match to TRBD1. Looked up from germline, CDR1 is LNHNV and CDR2 is YYDKDF (reference sequence). V was clipped by 4 bases and J by 4 bases; unmatched bases: 4. The CDR3 runs 14 residues. This chain's CDR3 is CATSTQGARETQYF. The CDR3 DNA reads TGTGCCACCAGCACACAGGGGGCGCGAGAGACCCAGTACTTC.

Remarks on this clonotype: The junction shows a germline mismatch at one end, possibly a read error. The J gene is TRBJ2-5, the V gene TRBV12-3 or TRBV12-4; TRBD2 matches 10 bases. CDR3 size: 18 residues. In nucleotides, the CDR3 is TGTGCCAGCTGTTTCCCGATGCTAGCGGGAGCCCCAACGGAGACCCAGTACTTC. As protein: CASCFPMLAGAPTETQYF.

This clonotype was seen a handful of times. The gene calls are TRBV6-1 and TRBJ1-1; D is possibly TRBD1 (6 bases). With 4 bases removed from V and 1 base from J, the gap between germline ends came to 10 bases. This CDR3 contains 14 residues. Germline-derived CDR1 and CDR2 are MNHNS and SASEGT. The DNA for the CDR3 is TGTGCCAGCAGTGGACAGGCAACGAACACTGAAGCTTTCTTT. Its translation is CASSGQATNTEAFF.

This clonotype showed up just a few times. The V call is TRBV29-1, the J call TRBJ2-3; 11 nucleotides match TRBD2. Unmatched junction bases numbered 8, after V lost 7 bases and J lost 2 bases. CDR1 is SQVTM, CDR2 ANQGSEA, per germline. The CDR3 covers 15 residues. CDR3 sequence: CSGRGLAENTDTQYF. In DNA form, the CDR3 reads TGCAGCGGGAGGGGACTAGCGGAGAACACAGATACGCAGTATTTT.

The chain combines TRBV3-1 with TRBJ2-7; maybe TRBD1 (7 bases). Per germline, CDR1 LGHDT and CDR2 YNNKEL (reference sequence). The CDR3 loop spans 13 amino acids. The V end was cut by 4 bases, the J end by 6 bases, with 13 bases between. CDR3 loop: CASSPGGPVEQYF. CDR3 nucleotide sequence: TGTGCCAGCAGCCCAGGGGGGCCAGTCGAGCAGTACTTC.

V usage is TRBV20-1 and J usage is TRBJ2-5, with a tentative D call TRBD2 (7 bases). The ends were cut back, 3 bases at V and 1 base at J, with 15 bases in the middle. The germline V gene has CDR1 DFQATT and CDR2 SNEGSKA (reference sequence). The CDR3 consists of 15 residues. DNA for the CDR3: TGCAGTGCTAGTTCAGGGGAGCGGGGCCAAGAGACCCAGTACTTC. The encoded protein is CSASSGERGQETQYF.

In its sample, this clonotype was seen a few times. J is TRBJ1-2 and V is TRBV7-2; 9 nucleotides align to TRBD1. CDR1 and CDR2 from the germline V gene are SGHTA and FQGNSA. The CDR3 loop spans 15 amino acids. J was trimmed by 5 bases and V by 5 bases; bases with no gene match: 9. The CDR3 nucleotides are TGTGCCAGCAGCCTTAGCAGGACAGGGGTGTATGGCTACACCTTC. Translation: CASSLSRTGVYGYTF.

This clonotype was seen a few times. The chain couples TRBV6-5 to TRBJ2-7, with D maybe TRBD2 (7 bases). Per the germline V gene, CDR1 is MNHEY and CDR2 is SVGAGI. This CDR3 region has 18 residues. V lost 0 bases, J lost 4 bases, and 22 bases lay in between. CDR3: CASSYSYPGGGGLYEQYF. The CDR3 region has the DNA TGTGCCAGCAGTTACTCGTACCCCGGGGGCGGGGGTTTGTACGAGCAGTACTTC.

This clonotype has just a few counts. The chain joins TRBV5-1 to TRBJ1-1; D unresolved. Trimming cost V 5 bases and J 0 bases, with 8 bases left between them. CDR1 and CDR2 (germline): SGHRS, YFSETQ. CDR3 length equals 13 residues. CDR3 in DNA: TGCGCCAGCAGGTTTGAAATGAACACTGAAGCTTTCTTT. It specifies CASRFEMNTEAFF.

This clonotype was found many times. The V gene is TRBV4-1, the J gene TRBJ2-3, with D possibly matching TRBD2 (6 bases). Trimming took off 0 bases at V and 6 bases at J, with 16 bases between the two ends. CDR1 is MGHRA and CDR2 is YSYEKL in the germline V gene. The CDR3 runs 16 residues. In DNA form, the CDR3 reads TGCGCCAGCAGCCAAGATAGGGGCCTAGCGTGGGATACGCAGTATTTT. It yields the protein CASSQDRGLAWDTQYF.

This clonotype was counted a few times. The genes are TRBV7-9 and TRBJ1-1; no clear D gene. Per the germline V gene, CDR1 is SEHNR and CDR2 is FQNEAQ (reference sequence). CDR3 length equals 15 residues. Trimming cost V 3 bases and J 0 bases, with 11 bases left between them. DNA of the CDR3: TGTGCCAGCAGCTTGGGAGAACTCTTGAACACTGAAGCTTTCTTT. It specifies CASSLGELLNTEAFF.

This clonotype was recorded a few times. The CDR3: CATSDLDYNEQFF. In nucleotides, the CDR3 is TGTGCCACCAGTGATCTAGACTACAATGAGCAGTTCTTC. The J gene is TRBJ2-1, the V gene TRBV24-1; no definite D call. CDR3 size: 13 residues. V shed 3 bases and J shed 3 bases, with 5 bases lying between them. Germline CDR1 is KGHDR and CDR2 is SFDVKD.

This chain joins TRBV11-2 and TRBJ2-3, with D possibly matching TRBD1 (6 bases). With 4 bases removed from V and 3 bases from J, the gap between germline ends came to 14 bases. From germline, CDR1 is SGHAT and CDR2 FQNNGV. This CDR3 is built from 15 residues. The CDR3 bases are TGTGCCAGCAGCTACCGACAGGTTGGGACAGATACGCAGTATTTT. This sequence encodes CASSYRQVGTDTQYF. Using reference TRBV11-2 and TRBJ2-3 for the parts outside the CDR3, the full variable domain is EAGVAQSPRYKIIEKRQSVAFWCNPISGHATLYWYQQILGQGPKLLIQFQNNGVVDDSQLPKDRFSAERLKGVDSTLKIQPAKLEDSAVYLCASSYRQVGTDTQYFGPGTRLTVL.